A selection of T cell receptor beta chains follows, all from one sample in a study of read filtering for tumor transcriptome and immune sequencing. TCRdb independently ran MiXCR on the reads; one entry per CDR3 protein. The sample includes around 33,000 distinct CDR3 sequences, 15% to 20% of them seen just once. The sample consisted of a population of CD138-negative cells sorted from bone marrow. All receptors derive from a donor older than 35 with multiple myeloma. Each CDR3 is given with its conserved first and last residue. The D gene is left open where the match is weak. Clone size is given as how often the clone was seen (once, few, many) or a class if it is expanded.

J | V | size | D | CDR3 | DNA
TRBJ2-5 | TRBV11-2 | medium-sized | NA | CASSASDETQYF | TGTGCCAGCAGCGCCTCTGATGAGACCCAGTACTTC
TRBJ2-7 | TRBV20-1 | medium-sized | TRBD2 | CSARNPGLGYEQYF | TGCAGTGCTAGGAATCCGGGACTAGGTTACGAGCAGTACTTC
TRBJ2-1 | TRBV10-3 | medium-sized | TRBD2 | CAISEPSGLAGGYNEQFF | TGTGCCATCAGTGAGCCCTCGGGACTAGCGGGGGGATACAATGAGCAGTTCTTC
TRBJ2-7 | TRBV5-1 | many | NA | CASSLGNGPLPYEQYF | TGCGCCAGCAGCTTGGGTAACGGACCTTTGCCCTACGAGCAGTACTTC
TRBJ2-1 | TRBV29-1 | many | NA | CSVNDRSPSYNEQFF | TGCAGCGTTAATGATCGGAGTCCCTCCTACAATGAGCAGTTCTTC
TRBJ2-3 | TRBV28 | many | NA | CASSPYSGATDTQYF | TGTGCCAGCAGTCCGTATAGTGGGGCAACAGATACGCAGTATTTT
TRBJ2-7 | TRBV28 | many | NA | CASSLPRSSYEQYF | TGTGCCAGCAGCCTCCCGAGGAGCTCCTACGAGCAGTACTTC
TRBJ2-1 | TRBV29-1 | many | TRBD2 | CSVSRTSAYNEQFF | TGCAGCGTTTCTAGGACTAGCGCGTACAATGAGCAGTTCTTC
TRBJ1-2 | TRBV6-6 | many | NA | CASSYNYGYTF | TGTGCCAGCAGTTACAACTATGGCTACACCTTC
TRBJ1-2 | TRBV20-1 | many | TRBD1 | CSGGDSSNGYTF | TGCAGTGGGGGGGACAGCAGTAATGGCTACACCTTC
TRBJ2-6 | TRBV7-9 | many | NA | CASSATSLPRSGANVLTF | TGTGCCAGCAGCGCAACTAGCCTCCCCCGCTCTGGGGCCAACGTCCTGACTTTC
TRBJ2-5 | TRBV24-1 | few | TRBD2 | CATSGGGSSPETQYF | TGTGCCACCAGTGGAGGCGGGAGTTCCCCGGAGACCCAGTACTTC
TRBJ2-2 | TRBV7-8 | medium-sized | NA | CASSFIGGAGELFF | TGTGCCAGCAGCTTCATAGGGGGAGCCGGGGAGCTGTTTTTT
TRBJ2-5 | TRBV28 | many | TRBD2 | CASSPGTSGSLKRETQYF | TGTGCCAGCAGCCCGGGGACTAGCGGGTCCCTAAAGAGGGAGACCCAGTACTTC
TRBJ1-1 | TRBV29-1 | many | TRBD1 | CSVDPGGYTEAFF | TGCAGCGTTGATCCAGGGGGATATACTGAAGCTTTCTTT
TRBJ1-1 | TRBV10-2 | many | NA | CASSERTPRRTEAFF | TGCGCCAGCAGTGAAAGGACCCCCCGGCGGACTGAAGCTTTCTTT